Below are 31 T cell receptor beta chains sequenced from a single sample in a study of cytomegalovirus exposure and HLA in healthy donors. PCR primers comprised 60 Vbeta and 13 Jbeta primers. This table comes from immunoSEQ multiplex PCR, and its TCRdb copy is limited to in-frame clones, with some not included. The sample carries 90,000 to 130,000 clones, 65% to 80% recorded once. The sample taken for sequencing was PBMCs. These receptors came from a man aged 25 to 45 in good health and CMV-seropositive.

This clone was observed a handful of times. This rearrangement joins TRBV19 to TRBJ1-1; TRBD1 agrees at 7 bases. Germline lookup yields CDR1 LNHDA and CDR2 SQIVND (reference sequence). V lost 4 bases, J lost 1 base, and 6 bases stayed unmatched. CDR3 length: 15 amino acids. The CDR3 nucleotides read TGTGCCAGTAGTAGGTTAAGACAGGGGAACACTGAAGCTTTCTTT. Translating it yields CASSRLRQGNTEAFF.

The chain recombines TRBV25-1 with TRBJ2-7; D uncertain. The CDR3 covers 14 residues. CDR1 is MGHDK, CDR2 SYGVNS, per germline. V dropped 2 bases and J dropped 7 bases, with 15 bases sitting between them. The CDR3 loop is CASSEDGRPGEQYF. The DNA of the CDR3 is TGTGCCAGCAGTGAAGACGGCAGGCCTGGGGAGCAGTACTTC.

The CDR3 nucleotides read TGTGCCAGCAGCCTTACAGGGGGCGCGGACATTCAGTACTTC. Protein product: CASSLTGGADIQYF. The gene calls are TRBV9 and TRBJ2-4; 9 nucleotides align to TRBD1. Germline values: CDR1 SGDLS, CDR2 YYNGEE. With V trimmed by 4 bases and J by 8 bases, 7 bases remained unmatched. The CDR3 covers 14 residues.

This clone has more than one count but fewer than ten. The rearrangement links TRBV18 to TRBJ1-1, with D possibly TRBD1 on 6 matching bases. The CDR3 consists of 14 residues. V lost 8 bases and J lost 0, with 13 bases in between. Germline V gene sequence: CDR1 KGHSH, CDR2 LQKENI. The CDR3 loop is CASTKRGMNTEAFF. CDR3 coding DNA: TGTGCCAGCACAAAAAGGGGGATGAACACTGAAGCTTTCTTT.

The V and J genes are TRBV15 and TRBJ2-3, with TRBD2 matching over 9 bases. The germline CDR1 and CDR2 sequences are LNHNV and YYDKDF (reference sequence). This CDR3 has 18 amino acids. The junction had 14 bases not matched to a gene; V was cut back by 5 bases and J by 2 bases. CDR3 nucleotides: TGTGCCACCAGCGGCGACGTGGGCGGGGGGGTGATCACAGATACGCAGTATTTT. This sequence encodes CATSGDVGGGVITDTQYF.

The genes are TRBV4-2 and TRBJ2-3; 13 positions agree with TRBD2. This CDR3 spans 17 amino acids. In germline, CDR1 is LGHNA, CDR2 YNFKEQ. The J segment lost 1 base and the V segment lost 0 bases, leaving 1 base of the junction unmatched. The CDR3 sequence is CASSQEGTSGGTDTQYF. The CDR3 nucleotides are TGTGCCAGCAGCCAAGAGGGGACTAGCGGGGGCACAGATACGCAGTATTTT.

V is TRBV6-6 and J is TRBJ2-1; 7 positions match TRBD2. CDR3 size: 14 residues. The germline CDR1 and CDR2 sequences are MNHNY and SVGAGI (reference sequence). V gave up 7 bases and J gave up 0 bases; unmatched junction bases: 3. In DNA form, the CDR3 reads TGTGCCAGCATCGGGGGGAGCTCCTACAATGAGCAGTTCTTC. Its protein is CASIGGSSYNEQFF.

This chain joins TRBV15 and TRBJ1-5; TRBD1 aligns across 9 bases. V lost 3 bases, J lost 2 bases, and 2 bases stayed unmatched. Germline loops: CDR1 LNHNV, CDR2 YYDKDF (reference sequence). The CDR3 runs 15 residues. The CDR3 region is CATSRGQGGNQPQHF. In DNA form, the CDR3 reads TGTGCCACCAGCAGGGGACAGGGCGGCAATCAGCCCCAGCATTTT.

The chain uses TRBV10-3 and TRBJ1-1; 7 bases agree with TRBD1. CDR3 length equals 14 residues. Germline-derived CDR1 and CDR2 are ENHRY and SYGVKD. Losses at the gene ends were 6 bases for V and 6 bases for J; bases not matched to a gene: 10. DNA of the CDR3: TGTGCCATCAGATCGGGACAGCTACTAGCTGAAGCTTTCTTT. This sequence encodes CAIRSGQLLAEAFF.

The CDR3 sequence: CASSSPGGVRNEQFF. As DNA, the CDR3 is TGTGCCAGCAGCTCCCCAGGGGGAGTGAGGAATGAGCAGTTCTTC. This sequence joins TRBV7-3 and TRBJ2-1; 7 positions agree with TRBD1. Germline V CDR1 and CDR2: SGHTA, FQGTGA. J was trimmed by 7 bases and V by 4 bases; bases with no gene match: 10. This CDR3 has 15 amino acids.

CDR3 sequence (DNA): TGTGCCAGCAGCTACCGGGACAGGGGCATGAACACTGAAGCTTTCTTT. Translating gives CASSYRDRGMNTEAFF. This chain connects TRBV7-2 to TRBJ1-1; 10 bases are shared with TRBD1. Trimming cost V 4 bases and J 0 bases; bases outside gene matches: 5. This CDR3 is built from 16 residues. Germline V CDR1 and CDR2: SGHTA, FQGNSA.

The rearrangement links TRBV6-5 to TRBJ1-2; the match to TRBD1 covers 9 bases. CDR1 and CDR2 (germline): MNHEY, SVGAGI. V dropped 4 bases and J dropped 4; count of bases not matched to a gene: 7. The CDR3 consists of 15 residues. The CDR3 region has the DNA TGTGCCAGCAGTTCCGGGACAGGGTATTTCTATGGCTACACCTTC. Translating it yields CASSSGTGYFYGYTF.

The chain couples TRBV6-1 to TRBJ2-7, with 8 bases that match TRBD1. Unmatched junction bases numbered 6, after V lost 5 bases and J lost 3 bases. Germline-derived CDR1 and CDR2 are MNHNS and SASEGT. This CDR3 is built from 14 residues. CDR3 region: CASSSRQGNYEQYF. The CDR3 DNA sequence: TGTGCCAGCAGTTCACGACAGGGGAACTACGAGCAGTACTTC.

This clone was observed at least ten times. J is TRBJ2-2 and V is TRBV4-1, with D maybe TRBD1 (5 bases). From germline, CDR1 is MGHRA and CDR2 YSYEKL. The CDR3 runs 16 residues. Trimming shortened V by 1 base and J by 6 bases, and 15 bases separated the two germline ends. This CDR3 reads CASSQGGGALAGELFF. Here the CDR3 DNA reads TGCGCCAGCAGCCAAGGAGGTGGGGCGCTGGCCGGGGAGCTGTTTTTT.

This CDR3 reads CASSFSGGETQYF. The CDR3 DNA reads TGTGCCAGCAGCTTTAGCGGGGGGGAGACCCAGTACTTC. The gene calls are TRBV28 and TRBJ2-5; 10 bases map to TRBD2. CDR1 and CDR2 (germline): MDHEN, SYDVKM. The CDR3 spans 13 residues. V lost 6 bases and J lost 5; bases outside the gene matches: 3.

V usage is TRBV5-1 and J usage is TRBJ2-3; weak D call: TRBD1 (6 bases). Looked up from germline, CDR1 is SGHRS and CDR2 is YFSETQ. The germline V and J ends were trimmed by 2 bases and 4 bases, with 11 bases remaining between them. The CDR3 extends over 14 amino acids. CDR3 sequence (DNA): TGCGCCAGCAGCTTTTCAGGGGCACCAGATACGCAGTATTTT. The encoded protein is CASSFSGAPDTQYF.

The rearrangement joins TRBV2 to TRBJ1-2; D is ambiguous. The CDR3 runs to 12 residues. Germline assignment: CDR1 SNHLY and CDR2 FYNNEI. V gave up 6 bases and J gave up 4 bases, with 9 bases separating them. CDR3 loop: CASRYFGYGYTF. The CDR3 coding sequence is TGTGCCAGCAGGTACTTCGGCTATGGCTACACCTTC.

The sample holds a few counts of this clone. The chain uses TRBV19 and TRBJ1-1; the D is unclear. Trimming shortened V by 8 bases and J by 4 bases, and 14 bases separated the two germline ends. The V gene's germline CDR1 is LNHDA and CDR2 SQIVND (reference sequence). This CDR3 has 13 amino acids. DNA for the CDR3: TGTGCCAGTCGGCCCGGGGATTTCACTGAAGCTTTCTTT. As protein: CASRPGDFTEAFF.

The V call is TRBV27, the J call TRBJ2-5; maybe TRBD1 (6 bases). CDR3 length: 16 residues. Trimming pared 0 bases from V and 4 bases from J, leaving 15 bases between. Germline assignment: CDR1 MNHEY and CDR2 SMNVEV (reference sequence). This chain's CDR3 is CASSLSSPLGGETQYF. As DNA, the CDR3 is TGTGCCAGCAGTTTATCATCGCCATTAGGGGGAGAGACCCAGTACTTC.

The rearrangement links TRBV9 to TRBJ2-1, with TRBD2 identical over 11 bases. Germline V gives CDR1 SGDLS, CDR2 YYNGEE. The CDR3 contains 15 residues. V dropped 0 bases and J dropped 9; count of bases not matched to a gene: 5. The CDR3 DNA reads TGTGCCAGCAGCGTAGATAGCGGGGGGGCGAGTGAGCAGTTCTTC. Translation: CASSVDSGGASEQFF.

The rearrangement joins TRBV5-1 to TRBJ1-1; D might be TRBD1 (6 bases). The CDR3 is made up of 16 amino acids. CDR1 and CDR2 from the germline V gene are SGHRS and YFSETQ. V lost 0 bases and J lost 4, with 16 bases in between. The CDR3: CASSLVPGDLATEAFF. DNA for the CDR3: TGCGCCAGCAGCTTGGTTCCAGGGGATCTGGCCACTGAAGCTTTCTTT.

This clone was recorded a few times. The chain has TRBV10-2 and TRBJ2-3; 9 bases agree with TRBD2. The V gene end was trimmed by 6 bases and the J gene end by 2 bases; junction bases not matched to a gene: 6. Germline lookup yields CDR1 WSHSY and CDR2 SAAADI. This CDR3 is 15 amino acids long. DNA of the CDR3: TGCGCCAGCAGAGCGGGGGGATCGGACACAGATACGCAGTATTTT. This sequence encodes CASRAGGSDTDTQYF.

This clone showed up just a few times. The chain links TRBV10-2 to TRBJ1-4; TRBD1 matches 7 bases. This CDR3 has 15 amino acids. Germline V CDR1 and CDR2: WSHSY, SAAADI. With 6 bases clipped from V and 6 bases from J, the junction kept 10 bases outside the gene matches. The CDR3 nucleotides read TGCGCCAGCAGGCTCTCGACAGGGCTTGATGAAAAACTGTTTTTT. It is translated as CASRLSTGLDEKLFF.

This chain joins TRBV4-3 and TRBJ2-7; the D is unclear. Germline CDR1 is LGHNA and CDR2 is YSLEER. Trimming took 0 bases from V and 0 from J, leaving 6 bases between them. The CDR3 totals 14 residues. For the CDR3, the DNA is TGCGCCAGCAGCCAAGACCCAGGCTCCTACGAGCAGTACTTC. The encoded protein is CASSQDPGSYEQYF.

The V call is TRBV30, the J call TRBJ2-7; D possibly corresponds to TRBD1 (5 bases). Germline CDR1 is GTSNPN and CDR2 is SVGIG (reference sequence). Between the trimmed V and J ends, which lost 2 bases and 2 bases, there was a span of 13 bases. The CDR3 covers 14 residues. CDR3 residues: CAWSPDRNPYEQYF. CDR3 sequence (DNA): TGTGCCTGGAGTCCCGACAGAAACCCCTACGAGCAGTACTTC.

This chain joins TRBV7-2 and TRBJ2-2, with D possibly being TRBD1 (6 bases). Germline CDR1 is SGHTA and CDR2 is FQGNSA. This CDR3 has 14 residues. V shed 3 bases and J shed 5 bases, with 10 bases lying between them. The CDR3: CASSFRGWTGELFF. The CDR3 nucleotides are TGTGCCAGCAGCTTCAGGGGATGGACCGGGGAGCTGTTTTTT.

Here the CDR3 DNA reads TGTGCCAGCAGTGGACTAGCGGGAGGCAATGAGCAGTTCTTC. This codes for CASSGLAGGNEQFF. The chain combines TRBV2 with TRBJ2-1; 13 bases agree with TRBD2. V lost 4 bases, J lost 6 bases, and 0 bases stayed unmatched. Germline loops: CDR1 SNHLY, CDR2 FYNNEI. This CDR3 has 14 residues.

The CDR3 loop is CASSYSTGEKGYTF. CDR3 coding DNA: TGTGCCAGCAGTTACTCGACAGGCGAGAAGGGCTACACCTTC. The gene calls are TRBV6-6 and TRBJ1-2; D is perhaps TRBD1 (6 bases). This CDR3 spans 14 amino acids. Trimming took off 0 bases at V and 8 bases at J, with 13 bases between the two ends. CDR1 and CDR2 (germline): MNHNY, SVGAGI (reference sequence).

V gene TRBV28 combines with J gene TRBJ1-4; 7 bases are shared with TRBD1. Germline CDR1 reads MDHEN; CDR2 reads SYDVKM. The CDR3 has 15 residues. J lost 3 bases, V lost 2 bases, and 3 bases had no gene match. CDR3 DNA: TGTGCCAGCAGTTTAGAAGGGACAGCTAATGAAAAACTGTTTTTT. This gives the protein CASSLEGTANEKLFF.

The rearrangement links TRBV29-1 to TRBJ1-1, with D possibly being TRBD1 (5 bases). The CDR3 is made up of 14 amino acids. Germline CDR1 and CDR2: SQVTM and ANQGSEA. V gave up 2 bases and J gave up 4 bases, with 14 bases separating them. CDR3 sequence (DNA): TGCAGCGTTGAACCGCCGGGGGGGGGCACTGAAGCTTTCTTT. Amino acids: CSVEPPGGGTEAFF.

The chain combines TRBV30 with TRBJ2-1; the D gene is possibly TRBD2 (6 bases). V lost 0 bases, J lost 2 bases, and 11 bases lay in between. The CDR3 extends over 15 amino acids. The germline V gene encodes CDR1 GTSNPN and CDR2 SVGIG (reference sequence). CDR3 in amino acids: CAWSVLTGAYNEQFF. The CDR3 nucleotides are TGTGCCTGGAGTGTACTCACGGGGGCCTACAATGAGCAGTTCTTC.